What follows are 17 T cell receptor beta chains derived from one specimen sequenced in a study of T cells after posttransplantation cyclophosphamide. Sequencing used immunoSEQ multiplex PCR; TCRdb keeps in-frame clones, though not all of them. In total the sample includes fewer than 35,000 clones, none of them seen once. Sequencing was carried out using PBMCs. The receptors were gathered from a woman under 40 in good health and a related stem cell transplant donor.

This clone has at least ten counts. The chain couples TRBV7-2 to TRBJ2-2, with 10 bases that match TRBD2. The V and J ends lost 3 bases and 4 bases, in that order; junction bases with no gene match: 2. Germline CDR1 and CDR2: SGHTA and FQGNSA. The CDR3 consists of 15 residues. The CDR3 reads CASSFSGGATGELFF. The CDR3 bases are TGTGCCAGCAGCTTCAGCGGGGGGGCCACCGGGGAGCTGTTTTTT.

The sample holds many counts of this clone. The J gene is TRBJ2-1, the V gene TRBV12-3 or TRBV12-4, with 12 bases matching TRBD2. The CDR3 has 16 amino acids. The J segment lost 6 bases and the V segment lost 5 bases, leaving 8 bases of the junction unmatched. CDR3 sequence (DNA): TGTGCCAGCAGTGACGGGACTAGCGGGCACCGCAATGAGCAGTTCTTC. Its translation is CASSDGTSGHRNEQFF.

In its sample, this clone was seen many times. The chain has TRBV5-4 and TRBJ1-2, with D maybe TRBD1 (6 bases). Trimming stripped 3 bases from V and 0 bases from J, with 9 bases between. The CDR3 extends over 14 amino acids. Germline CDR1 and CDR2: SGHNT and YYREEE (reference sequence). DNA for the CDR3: TGTGCCAGCAGCTATCGACAGGCTAACTATGGCTACACCTTC. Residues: CASSYRQANYGYTF.

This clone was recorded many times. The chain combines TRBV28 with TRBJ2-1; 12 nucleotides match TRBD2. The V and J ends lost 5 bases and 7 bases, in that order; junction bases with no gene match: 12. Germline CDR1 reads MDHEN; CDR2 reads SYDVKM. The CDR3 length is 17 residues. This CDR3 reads CASSDSSGGAGVNEQFF. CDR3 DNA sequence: TGTGCCAGCAGTGACTCTAGCGGGGGGGCCGGGGTGAATGAGCAGTTCTTC.

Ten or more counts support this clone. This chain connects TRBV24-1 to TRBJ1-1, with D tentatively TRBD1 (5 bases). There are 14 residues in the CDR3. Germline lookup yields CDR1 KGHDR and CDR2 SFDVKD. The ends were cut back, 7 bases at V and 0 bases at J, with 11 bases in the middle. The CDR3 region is CATRSGGMNTEAFF. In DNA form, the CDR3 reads TGTGCCACCAGATCGGGGGGGATGAACACTGAAGCTTTCTTT.

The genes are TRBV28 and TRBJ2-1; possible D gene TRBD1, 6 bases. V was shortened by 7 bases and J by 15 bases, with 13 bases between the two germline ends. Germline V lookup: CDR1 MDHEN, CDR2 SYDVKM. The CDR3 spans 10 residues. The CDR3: CASKTTGWFF. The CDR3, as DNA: TGTGCCAGCAAGACGACAGGTTGGTTCTTC.

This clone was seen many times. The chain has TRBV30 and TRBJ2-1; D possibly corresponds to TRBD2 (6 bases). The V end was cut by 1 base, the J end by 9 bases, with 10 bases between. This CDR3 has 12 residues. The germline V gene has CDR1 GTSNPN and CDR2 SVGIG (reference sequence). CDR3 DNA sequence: TGTGCCTGGAGTGACCAGGGAGGTGAGCAGTTCTTC. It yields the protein CAWSDQGGEQFF.

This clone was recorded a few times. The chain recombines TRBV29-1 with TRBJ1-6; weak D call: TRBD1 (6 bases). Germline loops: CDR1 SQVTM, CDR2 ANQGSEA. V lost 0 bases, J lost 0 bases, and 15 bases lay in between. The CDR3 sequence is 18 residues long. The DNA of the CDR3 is TGCAGCGTTGAAGATCTTCAGGACAGTAGCTCCTATAATTCACCCCTCCACTTT. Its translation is CSVEDLQDSSSYNSPLHF.

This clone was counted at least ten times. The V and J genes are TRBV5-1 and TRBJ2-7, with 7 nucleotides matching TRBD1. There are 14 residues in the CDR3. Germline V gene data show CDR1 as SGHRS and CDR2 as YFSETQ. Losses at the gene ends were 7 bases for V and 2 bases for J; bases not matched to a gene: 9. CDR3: CASSEGQKPYEQYF. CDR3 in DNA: TGCGCCAGCTCAGAGGGACAGAAACCCTACGAGCAGTACTTC.

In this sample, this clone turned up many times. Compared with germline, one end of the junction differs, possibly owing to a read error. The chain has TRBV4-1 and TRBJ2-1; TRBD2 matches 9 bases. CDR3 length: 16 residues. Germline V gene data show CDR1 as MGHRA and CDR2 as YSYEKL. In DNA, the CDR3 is TGCACCAGCAGCCAAGATTCTGCGGGGGGGCAAGATGAGCAGTTCTTC. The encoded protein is CTSSQDSAGGQDEQFF.

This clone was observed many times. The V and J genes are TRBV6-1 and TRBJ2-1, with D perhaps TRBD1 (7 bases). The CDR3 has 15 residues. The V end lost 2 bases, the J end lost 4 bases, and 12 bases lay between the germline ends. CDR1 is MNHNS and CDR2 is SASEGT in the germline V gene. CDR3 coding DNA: TGTGCCAGCAGTGAACAGGGGGGCGGATACAATGAGCAGTTCTTC. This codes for CASSEQGGGYNEQFF.

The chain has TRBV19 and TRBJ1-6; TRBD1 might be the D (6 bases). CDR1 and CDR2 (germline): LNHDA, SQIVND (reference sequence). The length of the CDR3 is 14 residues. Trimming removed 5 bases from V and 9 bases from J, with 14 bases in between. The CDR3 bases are TGTGCCAGTAGTCCACAGGGTGAGGGTTCACCCCTCCACTTT. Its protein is CASSPQGEGSPLHF.

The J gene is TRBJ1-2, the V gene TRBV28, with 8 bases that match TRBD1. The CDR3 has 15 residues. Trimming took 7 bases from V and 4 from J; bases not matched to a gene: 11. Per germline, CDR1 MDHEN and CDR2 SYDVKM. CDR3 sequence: CASTLGGQGGYGYTF. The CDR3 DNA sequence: TGTGCCAGCACCTTGGGTGGACAGGGCGGCTATGGCTACACCTTC.

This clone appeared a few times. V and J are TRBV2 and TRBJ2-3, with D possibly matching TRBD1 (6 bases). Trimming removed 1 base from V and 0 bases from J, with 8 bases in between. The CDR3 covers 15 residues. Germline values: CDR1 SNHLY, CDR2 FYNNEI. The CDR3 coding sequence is TGTGCCAGCAGTGAAGATGGACAGAGCACAGATACGCAGTATTTT. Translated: CASSEDGQSTDTQYF.

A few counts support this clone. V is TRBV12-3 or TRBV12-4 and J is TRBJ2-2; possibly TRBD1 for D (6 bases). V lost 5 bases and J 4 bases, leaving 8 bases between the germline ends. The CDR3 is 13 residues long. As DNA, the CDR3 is TGTGCCAGCAGTCCCAGGGGCACCGGGGAGCTGTTTTTT. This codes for CASSPRGTGELFF.

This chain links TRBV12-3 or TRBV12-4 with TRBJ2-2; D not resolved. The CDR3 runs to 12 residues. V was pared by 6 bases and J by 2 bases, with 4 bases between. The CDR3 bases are TGTGCCAGCAGCTACAACACCGGGGAGCTGTTTTTT. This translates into CASSYNTGELFF.

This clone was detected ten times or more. CDR3 protein: CATTQGAGPKETQYF. The CDR3 DNA follows: TGTGCCACCACGCAGGGGGCTGGCCCCAAAGAGACCCAGTACTTC. This chain links TRBV10-3 with TRBJ2-5; 8 nucleotides line up with TRBD1. The length of the CDR3 is 15 residues. The V segment lost 10 bases and the J segment 3 bases; nucleotides outside the gene matches: 13. CDR1 is ENHRY and CDR2 is SYGVKD in the germline V gene.